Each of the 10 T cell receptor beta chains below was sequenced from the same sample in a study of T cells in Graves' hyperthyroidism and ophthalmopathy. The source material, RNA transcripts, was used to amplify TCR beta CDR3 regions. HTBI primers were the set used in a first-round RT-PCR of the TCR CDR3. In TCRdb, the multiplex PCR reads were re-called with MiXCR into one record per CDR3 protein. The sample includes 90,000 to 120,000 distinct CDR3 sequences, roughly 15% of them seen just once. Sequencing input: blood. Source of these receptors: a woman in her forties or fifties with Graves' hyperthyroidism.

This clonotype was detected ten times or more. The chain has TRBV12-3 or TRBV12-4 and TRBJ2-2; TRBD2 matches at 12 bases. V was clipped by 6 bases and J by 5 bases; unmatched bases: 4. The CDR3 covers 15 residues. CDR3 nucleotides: TGTGCCAGCAGCACTAGCGGGAGGCAAACCGGGGAGCTGTTTTTT. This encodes CASSTSGRQTGELFF.

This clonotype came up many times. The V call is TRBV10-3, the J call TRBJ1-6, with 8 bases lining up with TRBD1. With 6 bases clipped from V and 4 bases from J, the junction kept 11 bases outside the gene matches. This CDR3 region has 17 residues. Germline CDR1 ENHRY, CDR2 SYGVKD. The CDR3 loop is CAISSGTGKDYNSPLHF. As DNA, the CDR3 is TGTGCCATCAGCTCCGGGACAGGAAAGGATTATAATTCACCCCTCCACTTT.

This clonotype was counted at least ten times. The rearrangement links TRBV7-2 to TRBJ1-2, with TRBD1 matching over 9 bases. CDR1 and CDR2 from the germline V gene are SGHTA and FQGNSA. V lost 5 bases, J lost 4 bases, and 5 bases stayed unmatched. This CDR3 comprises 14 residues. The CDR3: CASSLGQGGYGYTF. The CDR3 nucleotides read TGTGCCAGCAGCCTGGGACAGGGAGGCTATGGCTACACCTTC.

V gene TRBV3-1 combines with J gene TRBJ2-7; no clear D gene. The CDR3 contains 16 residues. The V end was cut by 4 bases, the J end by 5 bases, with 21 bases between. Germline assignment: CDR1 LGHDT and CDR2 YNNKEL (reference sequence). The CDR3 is CASSPWHPPLRDEQYF. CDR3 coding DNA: TGTGCCAGCAGCCCGTGGCACCCCCCCCTCCGGGACGAGCAGTACTTC.

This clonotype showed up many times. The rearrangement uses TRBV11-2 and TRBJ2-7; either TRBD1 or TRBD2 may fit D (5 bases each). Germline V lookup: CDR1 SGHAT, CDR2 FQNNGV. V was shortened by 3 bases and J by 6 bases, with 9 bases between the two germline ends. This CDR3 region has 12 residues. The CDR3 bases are TGTGCCAGCAGCTTGGGGGTTAGCGAGCAGTACTTC. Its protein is CASSLGVSEQYF.

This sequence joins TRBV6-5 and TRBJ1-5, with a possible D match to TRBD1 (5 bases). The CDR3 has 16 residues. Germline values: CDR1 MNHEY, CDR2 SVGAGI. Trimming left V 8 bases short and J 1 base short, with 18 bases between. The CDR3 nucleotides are TGTGCCAGCCGGAACATCGGGAGGGGAAGCAATCAGCCCCAGCATTTT. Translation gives CASRNIGRGSNQPQHF.

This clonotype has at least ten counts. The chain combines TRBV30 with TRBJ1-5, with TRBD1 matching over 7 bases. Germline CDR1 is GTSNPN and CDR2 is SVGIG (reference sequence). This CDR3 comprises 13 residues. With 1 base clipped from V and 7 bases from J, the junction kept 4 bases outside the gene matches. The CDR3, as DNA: TGTGCCTGGAGTGGGTCCAGGGGGCAGCCCCAGCATTTT. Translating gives CAWSGSRGQPQHF.

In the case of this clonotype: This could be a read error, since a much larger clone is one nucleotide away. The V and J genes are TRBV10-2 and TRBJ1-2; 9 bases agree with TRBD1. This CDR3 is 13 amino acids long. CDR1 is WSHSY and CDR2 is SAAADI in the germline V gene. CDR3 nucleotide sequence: TGCACCAGCAGTGAGCCGGGGACAGGGTCGTTCACCTTC. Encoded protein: CTSSEPGTGSFTF.

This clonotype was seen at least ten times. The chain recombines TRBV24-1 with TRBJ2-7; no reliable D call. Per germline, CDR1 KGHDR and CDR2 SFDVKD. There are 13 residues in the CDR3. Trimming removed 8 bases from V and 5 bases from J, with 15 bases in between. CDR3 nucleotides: TGTGCCACCATGCGACCCACTACTCACGAGCAGTACTTC. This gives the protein CATMRPTTHEQYF.

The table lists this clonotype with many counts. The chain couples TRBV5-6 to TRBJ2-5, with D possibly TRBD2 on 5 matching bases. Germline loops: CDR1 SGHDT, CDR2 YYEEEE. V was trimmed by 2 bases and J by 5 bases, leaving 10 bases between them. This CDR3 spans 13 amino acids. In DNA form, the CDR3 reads TGTGCCAGCAGCTTACAGTGGGAGGAGACCCAGTACTTC. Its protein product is CASSLQWEETQYF. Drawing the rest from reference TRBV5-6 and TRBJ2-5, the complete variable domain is DAGVTQSPTHLIKTRGQQVTLRCSPKSGHDTVSWYQQALGQGPQFIFQYYEEEERQRGNFPDRFSGHQFPNYSSELNVNALLLGDSALYLCASSLQWEETQYFGPGTRLLVL.